A selection of T cell receptor beta chains follows, all from one sample in a study of Ad26.COV2.S vaccination and SARS-CoV-2 variants. Profiled with immunoSEQ multiplex PCR; TCRdb holds only in-frame clones, not every one. The sample holds 400,000 to 450,000 clones, approximately 90% seen once. Sequencing used peripheral blood, obtained in a trial of Ad26.COV2.S vaccine versus placebo. The receptor set was obtained from a person between 18 and 59 years old who received the Ad26.COV2.S COVID-19 vaccine or a placebo. Each CDR3 is given with its conserved first and last residue. A D gene is named only where the DNA matches it firmly. Size is omitted from some rows. Given values are once, few, many or a class for expanded clones.

.	TRBD2	TRBV2	15	TRBJ2-7	CASSGASGSIYEQYF	TGTGCCAGCAGTGGTGCTAGCGGGAGCATTTACGAGCAGTACTTC
.	TRBD1	TRBV28	14	TRBJ1-2	CASRPGTGDSGYTF	TGTGCCAGCAGGCCCGGGACAGGGGACAGTGGCTACACCTTC
once	TRBD2	TRBV4-1	18	TRBJ2-2	CASSRAGTSGSGTGELFF	TGCGCCAGCAGCCGGGCCGGGACTAGCGGGAGCGGGACCGGGGAGCTGTTTTTT
.	TRBD1	TRBV27	13	TRBJ1-2	CASSLLTGVGYTF	TGTGCCAGCAGTTTATTAACAGGGGTTGGCTACACCTTC
.	TRBD2	TRBV24-1	16	TRBJ2-3	CATSDLREGLGDTQYF	TGTGCCACCAGTGATTTACGGGAGGGCTTGGGAGATACGCAGTATTTT
.	.	TRBV28	14	TRBJ1-2	CASLPSGAPYGYTF	TGTGCCAGCTTACCCTCGGGGGCCCCCTATGGCTACACCTTC
.	.	TRBV9	13	TRBJ2-2	CASSGQRAGELFF	TGTGCCAGCAGCGGACAGCGGGCCGGGGAGCTGTTTTTT
.	.	TRBV6-5	12	TRBJ2-3	CASSPSTDTQYF	TGTGCCAGCAGTCCTAGCACAGATACGCAGTATTTT
.	TRBD1	TRBV7-2	16	TRBJ2-2	CASSPRRQGARGELFF	TGTGCCAGCAGCCCGAGACGACAGGGGGCTAGGGGGGAGCTGTTTTTT
.	.	TRBV6-6	15	TRBJ2-7	CASSRGTPEHYEQYF	TGTGCCAGCAGCCGAGGGACCCCCGAACACTACGAGCAGTACTTC
.	TRBD1	TRBV7-2	13	TRBJ1-1	CASSVGQGSEAFF	TGTGCCAGCAGCGTGGGACAGGGCTCTGAAGCTTTCTTT
.	.	TRBV5-5	13	TRBJ1-1	CASSLVVGTEAFF	TGTGCCAGCAGCTTGGTCGTCGGTACTGAAGCTTTCTTT
.	.	TRBV6-5	14	TRBJ1-1	CASSRPGFGTEAFF	TGTGCCAGCAGTCGCCCAGGGTTTGGCACTGAAGCTTTCTTT
.	.	TRBV3-1/TRBV3-2	13	TRBJ2-1	CASSQGRNNEQFF	TGTGCCAGCAGCCAAGGTCGAAACAATGAGCAGTTCTTC
.	.	TRBV19	14	TRBJ2-1	CASSQSGSGNEQFF	TGTGCCAGTAGTCAAAGCGGGTCGGGCAATGAGCAGTTCTTC
.	.	TRBV20-1	14	TRBJ2-7	CSASGARQSYEQYF	TGCAGTGCTAGTGGAGCTAGGCAATCCTACGAGCAGTACTTC
.	TRBD2	TRBV18	16	TRBJ2-2	CASSPPAAGGAGELFF	TGTGCCAGCTCACCACCGGCCGCGGGAGGAGCCGGGGAGCTGTTTTTT
.	TRBD2	TRBV14	17	TRBJ2-7	CASSQDYSTSGRYEQYF	TGTGCCAGCAGCCAAGATTATTCGACTAGCGGGAGGTACGAGCAGTACTTC
.	.	TRBV11-2	19	TRBJ2-4	CASSPPLTGTQTGKNIQYF	TGTGCCAGCAGTCCACCACTTACCGGGACACAAACCGGCAAAAACATTCAGTACTTC
.	.	TRBV24-1	12	TRBJ2-5	CATSDIQETQYF	TGTGCCACCAGTGACATCCAAGAGACCCAGTACTTC
.	.	TRBV5-6	13	TRBJ1-1	CASSLVMNTEAFF	TGTGCCAGCAGCTTGGTTATGAACACTGAAGCTTTCTTT
.	TRBD2	TRBV30	16	TRBJ2-2	CAWIPISGRGTGELFF	TGTGCCTGGATACCCATTAGCGGGAGGGGGACCGGGGAGCTGTTTTTT
.	.	TRBV6-5	12	TRBJ2-3	CASSQLRDTQYF	TGTGCCAGCAGTCAGCTACGAGATACGCAGTATTTT
few	.	TRBV19	17	TRBJ1-1	CASSIGDSRGRNTEAFF	TGTGCCAGTAGTATAGGCGACAGTAGGGGACGGAACACTGAAGCTTTCTTT
.	TRBD1	TRBV19	18	TRBJ2-6	CASSYAGTGGAGANVLTF	TGTGCCAGTAGTTATGCCGGGACAGGGGGCGCTGGGGCCAACGTCCTGACTTTC
.	.	TRBV30	13	TRBJ2-1	CAWSKTRTSQQFF	TGTGCCTGGAGTAAGACCCGGACATCACAGCAGTTCTTC
few	.	TRBV6-2/TRBV6-3	14	TRBJ2-2	CASSYSLDTGELFF	TGTGCCAGCAGTTACAGTCTGGACACCGGGGAGCTGTTTTTT
few	.	TRBV18	12	TRBJ1-1	CASSDENTEAFF	TGTGCCAGCTCGGACGAGAACACTGAAGCTTTCTTT
.	TRBD1	TRBV18	14	TRBJ1-5	CASSPLQGDQPQHF	TGTGCCAGCTCACCTTTGCAGGGGGATCAGCCCCAGCATTTT
.	.	TRBV6-5	13	TRBJ2-1	CASSPQAFDEQFF	TGTGCCAGCAGTCCCCAGGCGTTCGATGAGCAGTTCTTC
.	TRBD1	TRBV6-6	16	TRBJ1-2	CASSRRDRGGNYGYTF	TGTGCCAGCAGTAGACGGGACAGGGGGGGAAACTATGGCTACACCTTC
.	.	TRBV19	15	TRBJ1-5	CASSVTKFHNQPQHF	TGTGCCAGTAGTGTAACCAAGTTCCACAATCAGCCCCAGCATTTT
.	.	TRBV18	14	TRBJ2-5	CASSPRREQETQYF	TGTGCCAGCTCACCACGGAGGGAGCAAGAGACCCAGTACTTC
.	.	TRBV6-5	14	TRBJ2-7	CASSYLDTSYEQYF	TGTGCCAGCAGTTACTTGGACACATCCTACGAGCAGTACTTC
.	.	TRBV29-1	13	TRBJ2-5	CSARSEGGETQYF	TGCAGCGCCCGGTCGGAGGGGGGAGAGACCCAGTACTTC
.	.	TRBV7-9	15	TRBJ1-1	CASSRSEAGNTEAFF	TGTGCCAGCAGCCGATCGGAGGCGGGGAACACTGAAGCTTTCTTT
.	TRBD2	TRBV11-3	11	TRBJ2-1	CASSPGLEQFF	TGTGCCAGCAGCCCGGGACTAGAGCAGTTCTTC
.	TRBD1	TRBV28	16	TRBJ2-7	CASSLPGQGATYEQYF	TGTGCCAGCAGTTTACCCGGCCAGGGGGCGACCTACGAGCAGTACTTC
.	TRBD1	TRBV2	13	TRBJ2-5	CATDSGTEETQYF	TGTGCCACAGACTCCGGGACAGAAGAGACCCAGTACTTC
.	TRBD2	TRBV27	14	TRBJ2-7	CASSFASGGYEQYF	TGTGCCAGCAGTTTTGCTAGCGGGGGCTACGAGCAGTACTTC
.	TRBD2	TRBV5-6	15	TRBJ2-4	CASSPLTSAQGIQYF	TGTGCCAGCAGCCCATTAACTAGCGCCCAGGGCATTCAGTACTTC
.	TRBD1	TRBV10-3	14	TRBJ2-7	CATEPGQPMYEQYF	TGTGCCACCGAGCCGGGACAGCCAATGTACGAGCAGTACTTC
.	.	TRBV5-4	13	TRBJ2-1	CASSLDRGNEQFF	TGTGCCAGCAGCTTGGATAGGGGCAATGAGCAGTTCTTC
.	.	TRBV19	12	TRBJ1-2	CASSIVDGGYTF	TGTGCCAGTAGTATAGTAGACGGTGGCTACACCTTC
.	.	TRBV11-2	13	TRBJ2-1	CASSMGRYNEQFF	TGTGCCAGCAGCATGGGACGGTACAATGAGCAGTTCTTC
.	TRBD1	TRBV2	15	TRBJ2-5	CASSEGGTGEETQYF	TGTGCCAGCAGTGAAGGGGGGACAGGGGAAGAGACCCAGTACTTC
once	.	TRBV19	13	TRBJ1-3	CASAWSSGNTIYF	TGTGCCAGTGCGTGGAGCTCTGGAAACACCATATATTTT
.	TRBD2	TRBV9	16	TRBJ2-3	CASSQGLAVSTDTQYF	TGTGCCAGCAGCCAGGGACTAGCGGTTAGCACAGATACGCAGTATTTT
.	TRBD2	TRBV6-2/TRBV6-3	15	TRBJ2-3	CASSRQRGSTDTQYF	TGTGCCAGCAGTAGACAGCGGGGTAGCACAGATACGCAGTATTTT
.	TRBD2	TRBV9	15	TRBJ2-3	CASSTSGSAGDTQYF	TGTGCCAGCAGCACTAGCGGATCTGCGGGAGATACGCAGTATTTT
.	.	TRBV11-2	13	TRBJ1-1	CASSFGINTEAFF	TGTGCCAGCAGCTTTGGGATCAACACTGAAGCTTTCTTT
.	.	TRBV5-1	15	TRBJ2-3	CASSSGPAPSDTQYF	TGCGCCAGCAGCTCAGGACCGGCCCCGTCGGATACGCAGTATTTT
.	.	TRBV2	15	TRBJ1-4	CASTRTAVLNEKLFF	TGTGCCAGCACCCGGACAGCCGTTCTTAATGAAAAACTGTTTTTT
.	.	TRBV12-3/TRBV12-4	12	TRBJ2-3	CASSLGRDTQYF	TGTGCCAGCAGTTTAGGCAGAGATACGCAGTATTTT
.	.	TRBV9	17	TRBJ1-4	CASSVGLRSIANEKLFF	TGTGCCAGCAGCGTAGGTCTCAGGTCCATTGCTAATGAAAAACTGTTTTTT
once	.	TRBV9	13	TRBJ2-3	CASSYIGANTQYF	TGTGCCAGCAGCTACATCGGCGCGAATACGCAGTATTTT
.	TRBD2	TRBV18	16	TRBJ2-2	CASSPGLAGITGELFF	TGTGCCAGCTCACCAGGGCTAGCGGGAATAACCGGGGAGCTGTTTTTT